These 4 T cell receptor beta chains came from one sample sequenced in a study of blood T cell repertoires in COVID-19. The protocol was immunoSEQ multiplex PCR, while the TCRdb copy is restricted to in-frame clones and leaves out a portion. The top ten hold around 7.5% of the sample, which has some 120,000 clones, 70% to 85% seen once. Material for sequencing was peripheral blood. The receptors were sampled from a man aged 70-80 years with active or convalescent COVID-19.

J is TRBJ2-7 and V is TRBV3-1 (or the pseudogene TRBV3-2), with D possibly matching TRBD1 (5 bases). With 7 bases removed from V and 1 base from J, the gap between germline ends came to 20 bases. The CDR3 contains 16 residues. Germline V CDR1 and CDR2: LGHDT, YNNKEL (reference sequence). The CDR3 DNA is TGTGCCAGCATCTCGGCAGGGAATCGTGGGTCCTACGAGCAGTACTTC. Its protein is CASISAGNRGSYEQYF.

V is TRBV2 and J is TRBJ1-6; D gene unclear. The CDR3 spans 16 residues. CDR1 and CDR2 (germline): SNHLY, FYNNEI. The V gene lost 7 bases and the J gene lost 0 bases, with 13 bases spanning the gap. CDR3 nucleotide sequence: TGTGCCAGCAAAGAGGGCTGGATCTCCTATAATTCACCCCTCCACTTT. Encoded protein: CASKEGWISYNSPLHF.

This clone was seen a handful of times. This chain's CDR3 is CASSQDRVHEQFF. The CDR3 region has the DNA TGTGCCAGCAGCCAGGACAGGGTCCATGAGCAGTTCTTC. This sequence joins TRBV5-6 and TRBJ2-1, with TRBD1 identical over 8 bases. The CDR3 length is 13 residues. The germline CDR1 and CDR2 sequences are SGHDT and YYEEEE. Unmatched junction bases numbered 5, after V lost 4 bases and J lost 8 bases.

This sequence joins TRBV5-1 and TRBJ2-3; 7 bases map to TRBD1. Trimming removed 0 bases from V and 4 bases from J; junction bases left unmatched: 2. The CDR3 sequence is 14 residues long. Germline CDR1 SGHRS, CDR2 YFSETQ. CDR3 DNA: TGCGCCAGCAGCTTGGGACAGGGCCCAGATACGCAGTATTTT. Protein sequence: CASSLGQGPDTQYF.